This TCR beta chain came from a study of shared clonotypes between healthy human individuals. As for the study in general: Per-donor plates numbered three CD4 naive, three CD4 memory, two CD8 naive and one CD8 memory.

Findings of the study overall: Donor scarcity curtailed the genetic and exposure-history diversity represented herein. Shared across four donors were 4% to 6% of the naive CD4 clonotypes.

Sorted-subset replicate PCRs used 200 ng of genomic DNA. This amount corresponded to about 30,000 T cell genomes. TCRdb keeps only in-frame clones here, not all; method: immunoSEQ multiplex PCR. The data contain approximately 250,000 clones, 60% to 70% of them singletons. This clone has a single count. The target antigen is unknown. Additional DNA sequences in this sample encode the identical CDR3. With 3 bases clipped from V and 2 bases from J, the junction kept 1 base outside the gene matches. Germline CDR1 KGHSH, CDR2 LQKENI. This CDR3 is built from 15 residues. The receptor was derived from a man in his thirties or forties in good health. The sample taken for sequencing was memory CD4+ T cells sorted from blood. The sample's subset: CD45RA-negative fraction. The chain uses TRBV18 and TRBJ1-5, with TRBD1 matching over 10 bases. The CDR3 loop reads CASSPGTGGNQPQHF. In DNA, the CDR3 is TGTGCCAGCTCACCCGGGACAGGGGGCAATCAGCCCCAGCATTTT. Filled out from reference TRBV18 and TRBJ1-5, the complete variable domain reads NAGVMQNPRHLVRRRGQEARLRCSPMKGHSHVYWYRQLPEEGLKFMVYLQKENIIDESGMPKERFSAEFPKEGPSILRIQQVVRGDSAAYFCASSPGTGGNQPQHFGDGTRLSIL.